This T cell receptor (beta chain) came from a study of T cell changes during pregnancy in multiple sclerosis. Method: immunoSEQ multiplex PCR; TCRdb's copy keeps in-frame clones and lacks some. The table has tens of thousands of clones, approximately 90% seen once. Between the trimmed V and J ends, which lost 0 bases and 3 bases, there was a span of 9 bases. The germline V gene encodes CDR1 GTSNPN and CDR2 SVGIG (reference sequence). The CDR3 sequence is 14 residues long. This TCR was sampled from a female donor in good health, enrolled as a control in a pregnancy study. Sequences were derived from peripheral blood, sampled in the first trimester of pregnancy. V is TRBV30 and J is TRBJ1-5; D ambiguous. The CDR3 DNA follows: TGTGCCTGGAGTGTACCAAGCTACAATCAGCCCCAGCATTTT. It codes for CAWSVPSYNQPQHF.